This TCR beta chain was documented in a study of shared clonotypes between healthy human individuals. Across the study: A donor's plate count was three for CD4 naive and three for CD4 memory; CD8 naive had two and CD8 memory one. Broader study findings: Some naive CD4 clonotypes, around 5%, turned up in common across several donors. Few donors restricted represented genetic and exposure-history diversity.

It was approximately 0.2 ug DNA, about 30,000 T cell genomes, that sorted-subset replicate PCRs used. Profiling relied on immunoSEQ multiplex PCR, and the TCRdb table lists in-frame clones only, not all of them. The sample yields millions of clones, approximately 94% seen once. There are 13 residues in the CDR3. The ends were cut back, 2 bases at V and 2 bases at J, with 7 bases in the middle. Germline V gene lookup returns CDR1 SGDLS and CDR2 YYNGEE. Naive CD8 cells, CD45RO-negative and positively selected for CCR7, excluded terminally differentiated effector memory CD45RA+ cells. As regards this clone: Its antigen is unidentified.

The material sequenced was naive CD8+ T cells sorted from blood. The V and J genes are TRBV9 and TRBJ1-2; D is perhaps TRBD1 (5 bases). The clonotype comes from a man aged 18 to 30 in good health. The CDR3 region is CASSVWGNYGYTF. The CDR3 coding sequence is TGTGCCAGCAGCGTTTGGGGCAACTATGGCTACACCTTC.